These 29 T cell receptor beta chains share one sample of origin, sequenced in a study of blood T cell repertoires in COVID-19. Produced via immunoSEQ multiplex PCR; TCRdb's table is partial and in-frame only. This table has 200,000 to 250,000 clones, about 88% appearing once. The specimen was peripheral blood. The receptor source for this set is a middle-aged woman who had recovered from COVID-19.

This clone was counted a few times. The chain is built from TRBV2 and TRBJ1-4, with D possibly being TRBD1 (5 bases). CDR3 length: 16 amino acids. Trimming took off 6 bases at V and 7 bases at J, with 21 bases between the two ends. Germline V CDR1 and CDR2: SNHLY, FYNNEI. CDR3 region: CASRLAQGTGGEKLFF. The DNA of the CDR3 is TGTGCCAGCAGACTCGCTCAAGGGACGGGGGGTGAAAAACTGTTTTTT.

The chain combines TRBV5-5 with TRBJ1-3; maybe TRBD1 (6 bases). The CDR3 runs to 15 residues. V lost 5 bases and J lost 0, with 12 bases in between. The germline V gene has CDR1 SGHKS and CDR2 YYEKEE (reference sequence). As DNA, the CDR3 is TGTGCCAGCAGTTTTGACAGGACCTCTGGAAACACCATATATTTT. Translating gives CASSFDRTSGNTIYF. The entire variable domain, with the rest obtained from reference TRBV5-5 and TRBJ1-3, is as follows: DAGVTQSPTHLIKTRGQQVTLRCSPISGHKSVSWYQQVLGQGPQFIFQYYEKEERGRGNFPDRFSARQFPNYSSELNVNALLLGDSALYLCASSFDRTSGNTIYFGEGSWLTVV.

CDR3 sequence reads: CSASTSGMWVGQPQHF. CDR3 bases: TGCAGTGCTAGTACGTCAGGGATGTGGGTGGGTCAGCCCCAGCATTTT. The chain recombines TRBV20-1 with TRBJ1-5, with D possibly matching TRBD1 (5 bases). V was trimmed by 3 bases and J by 6 bases, leaving 21 bases between them. The CDR3 consists of 16 residues. CDR1 and CDR2 (germline): DFQATT, SNEGSKA (reference sequence).

This chain connects TRBV30 to TRBJ2-2, with D possibly matching TRBD2 (6 bases). The V end lost 1 base, the J end lost 3 bases, and 9 bases lay between the germline ends. The length of the CDR3 is 14 residues. The V gene's germline CDR1 is GTSNPN and CDR2 SVGIG (reference sequence). In DNA, the CDR3 is TGTGCCTGGAGTGGACTAGTTTACACCGGGGAGCTGTTTTTT. Protein sequence: CAWSGLVYTGELFF.

The chain employs TRBV6-1 and TRBJ2-1; D unclear. Germline V CDR1 and CDR2: MNHNS, SASEGT. Trimming cost V 2 bases and J 5 bases, with 4 bases left between them. This CDR3 has 12 residues. The CDR3: CASSEPNNEQFF. CDR3 DNA: TGTGCCAGCAGTGAACCCAACAATGAGCAGTTCTTC.

This clone was detected once. The V gene is TRBV5-1, the J gene TRBJ2-7; TRBD1 might be the D (6 bases). The CDR3 is 14 amino acids. Trimming shortened V by 1 base and J by 2 bases, and 10 bases separated the two germline ends. Germline-derived CDR1 and CDR2 are SGHRS and YFSETQ. Here the CDR3 DNA reads TGCGCCAGCAGCTTGTGGGACATCGCCTACGAGCAGTACTTC. Amino acids: CASSLWDIAYEQYF.

The rearrangement uses TRBV3-1 (or the pseudogene TRBV3-2) and TRBJ1-1; D gene unclear. This CDR3 spans 13 amino acids. From germline, CDR1 is LGHDT and CDR2 YNNKEL (reference sequence). The V end was cut by 5 bases, the J end by 0 bases, with 7 bases between. In nucleotides, the CDR3 is TGTGCCAGCAGCAGGGAGTTGAACACTGAAGCTTTCTTT. It is translated as CASSRELNTEAFF.

The genes are TRBV27 and TRBJ1-2; D gene ambiguous. The V end was cut by 3 bases, the J end by 3 bases, with 8 bases between. This CDR3 contains 13 residues. Germline values: CDR1 MNHEY, CDR2 SMNVEV (reference sequence). CDR3 sequence: CASSLGSDYGYTF. CDR3 in DNA: TGTGCCAGCAGTTTGGGCAGTGACTATGGCTACACCTTC.

V gene TRBV11-3 combines with J gene TRBJ2-3, with 13 bases lining up with TRBD2. The CDR3 has 16 amino acids. Trimming at V came to 1 base and at J to 3 bases, leaving 1 base not matched to a gene. CDR1 and CDR2 from the germline V gene are SGHNT and YENEEA. Here the CDR3 reads CASSLGTSGRTDTQYF. CDR3 sequence (DNA): TGTGCCAGCAGCTTAGGGACTAGCGGGAGAACAGATACGCAGTATTTT. The variable domain in full, completed from reference TRBV11-3 and TRBJ2-3, reads EAGVVQSPRYKIIEKKQPVAFWCNPISGHNTLYWYLQNLGQGPELLIRYENEEAVDDSQLPKDRFSAERLKGVDSTLKIQPAELGDSAVYLCASSLGTSGRTDTQYFGPGTRLTVL.

The chain recombines TRBV18 with TRBJ1-4; D gene unclear. Germline CDR1 KGHSH, CDR2 LQKENI. The CDR3 is 14 residues long. V lost 3 bases, J lost 4 bases, and 9 bases lay in between. CDR3 residues: CASSPGSGNEKLFF. CDR3 DNA sequence: TGTGCCAGCTCACCTGGCAGTGGTAATGAAAAACTGTTTTTT. The whole variable domain, remainder taken from reference TRBV18 and TRBJ1-4, is NAGVMQNPRHLVRRRGQEARLRCSPMKGHSHVYWYRQLPEEGLKFMVYLQKENIIDESGMPKERFSAEFPKEGPSILRIQQVVRGDSAAYFCASSPGSGNEKLFFGSGTQLSVL.

V and J are TRBV7-2 and TRBJ1-3, with D perhaps TRBD1 (6 bases). This CDR3 is 16 amino acids long. CDR1 is SGHTA, CDR2 FQGNSA, per germline. V lost 5 bases, J lost 3 bases, and 17 bases lay in between. The CDR3 nucleotides are TGTGCCAGCAGCCCGCAACAGGGAGTCGTTGGAAACACCATATATTTT. It codes for CASSPQQGVVGNTIYF.

The rearrangement joins TRBV19 to TRBJ2-7, with 9 bases matching TRBD1. This CDR3 contains 15 residues. J gave up 7 bases and V 1 base, and 8 bases lay outside the gene matches. CDR1 and CDR2 from the germline V gene are LNHDA and SQIVND (reference sequence). The DNA of the CDR3 is TGTGCCAGTAGTATAGTAGGGACAGGGCTCAAGGAGCAGTACTTC. Its protein product is CASSIVGTGLKEQYF. Variable domain in full (rest from reference TRBV19 and TRBJ2-7): DGGITQSPKYLFRKEGQNVTLSCEQNLNHDAMYWYRQDPGQGLRLIYYSQIVNDFQKGDIAEGYSVSREKKESFPLTVTSAQKNPTAFYLCASSIVGTGLKEQYFGPGTRLTVT.

This clone was counted a single time. The chain links TRBV4-2 to TRBJ2-7; TRBD1 aligns across 10 bases. Germline CDR1 LGHNA, CDR2 YNFKEQ. The CDR3 totals 18 residues. The V and J ends lost 4 bases and 0 bases, in that order; junction bases with no gene match: 12. The CDR3 sequence is CASSRAVVGQGVSYEQYF. In DNA, the CDR3 is TGTGCCAGCAGCCGTGCCGTTGTCGGACAGGGGGTCTCCTACGAGCAGTACTTC.

The chain combines TRBV7-9 with TRBJ2-3; 8 bases match TRBD1. The CDR3 runs to 14 residues. V lost 5 bases, J lost 4 bases, and 5 bases stayed unmatched. Germline values: CDR1 SEHNR, CDR2 FQNEAQ (reference sequence). This CDR3 reads CASSSDRGADTQYF. The CDR3 DNA follows: TGTGCCAGCAGCAGCGACAGGGGCGCAGATACGCAGTATTTT.

V is TRBV4-1 and J is TRBJ1-4; possibly TRBD1 for D (5 bases). Trimming took 4 bases from V and 7 from J, leaving 19 bases between them. Germline values: CDR1 MGHRA, CDR2 YSYEKL. The CDR3 spans 16 residues. CDR3 loop: CASSPPAGSIGEKLFF. DNA of the CDR3: TGCGCCAGCAGCCCCCCAGCAGGGTCCATAGGTGAAAAACTGTTTTTT.

A single count supports this clone. The chain joins TRBV7-3 to TRBJ2-3; TRBD2 matches at 10 bases. J gave up 5 bases and V 5 bases, and 4 bases lay outside the gene matches. CDR1 is SGHTA and CDR2 is FQGTGA in the germline V gene. The CDR3 is made up of 14 amino acids. The CDR3 here is CASSLRLAGDTQYF. The CDR3 bases are TGTGCCAGCAGCCTCCGACTAGCGGGAGATACGCAGTATTTT.

The rearrangement uses TRBV6-2 or TRBV6-3 and TRBJ2-3; 8 bases align to TRBD1. The V gene's germline CDR1 is MNHEY and CDR2 SVGEGT. This CDR3 has 17 residues. V lost 2 bases and J lost 0; bases outside the gene matches: 7. Written as DNA, the CDR3 is TGTGCCAGCAGTTACGGGTCAGGGGGCCCTAGCACAGATACGCAGTATTTT. Encoded protein: CASSYGSGGPSTDTQYF.

The V gene is TRBV12-3 or TRBV12-4, the J gene TRBJ2-5; D gene ambiguous. V gave up 6 bases and J gave up 0 bases, with 5 bases separating them. The CDR3 totals 12 residues. For the CDR3, the DNA is TGTGCCAGCAGCCTGTACCAAGAGACCCAGTACTTC. It codes for CASSLYQETQYF.

J is TRBJ2-1 and V is TRBV7-2; D is uncertain. The CDR3 length is 12 residues. Germline lookup yields CDR1 SGHTA and CDR2 FQGNSA. V was clipped by 4 bases and J by 13 bases, with 14 bases between them. The CDR3 is CASSSPPINQFF. Written as DNA, the CDR3 is TGTGCCAGCAGCTCCCCCCCTATTAATCAGTTCTTC. Variable domain in full (rest from reference TRBV7-2 and TRBJ2-1): GAGVSQSPSNKVTEKGKDVELRCDPISGHTALYWYRQSLGQGLEFLIYFQGNSAPDKSGLPSDRFSAERTGGSVSTLTIQRTQQEDSAVYLCASSSPPINQFFGPGTRLTVL.

This chain joins TRBV5-5 and TRBJ1-2; TRBD1 might be the D (6 bases). CDR3 length equals 13 residues. The V and J ends lost 4 bases and 4 bases respectively, with 11 bases between them. Per germline, CDR1 SGHKS and CDR2 YYEKEE (reference sequence). CDR3 protein: CASSPGQPYGYTF. The DNA for the CDR3 is TGTGCCAGCAGCCCCGGACAGCCCTATGGCTACACCTTC.

The V and J genes are TRBV5-6 and TRBJ1-5, with TRBD1 identical over 7 bases. V shed 0 bases, J shed 0 bases, and the junction held 3 bases outside the gene matches. The CDR3 runs 16 residues. CDR1 and CDR2 from the germline V gene are SGHDT and YYEEEE. DNA for the CDR3: TGTGCCAGCAGCTTGGCAGGGGGTCGTAGCAATCAGCCCCAGCATTTT. It specifies CASSLAGGRSNQPQHF. Complete variable domain (other parts from reference TRBV5-6 and TRBJ1-5): DAGVTQSPTHLIKTRGQQVTLRCSPKSGHDTVSWYQQALGQGPQFIFQYYEEEERQRGNFPDRFSGHQFPNYSSELNVNALLLGDSALYLCASSLAGGRSNQPQHFGDGTRLSIL.

The genes are TRBV5-4 and TRBJ1-2; D is ambiguous. V lost 2 bases and J 2 bases, leaving 10 bases between the germline ends. In germline, CDR1 is SGHNT, CDR2 YYREEE (reference sequence). The CDR3 is 14 amino acids. The CDR3 loop reads CASSFSGVNYGYTF. The CDR3 nucleotides are TGTGCCAGCAGCTTTTCAGGCGTAAACTATGGCTACACCTTC.

The chain uses TRBV28 and TRBJ2-7, with 8 bases fitting TRBD1. CDR3 size: 13 residues. Per germline, CDR1 MDHEN and CDR2 SYDVKM. V shed 6 bases and J 4 bases; nucleotides not matched to a gene: 5. The CDR3 reads CASSSDRVYEQYF. In DNA form, the CDR3 reads TGTGCCAGCAGCTCGGACAGGGTTTACGAGCAGTACTTC. The whole variable domain, filled in from reference TRBV28 and TRBJ2-7, reads DVKVTQSSRYLVKRTGEKVFLECVQDMDHENMFWYRQDPGLGLRLIYFSYDVKMKEKGDIPEGYSVSREKKERFSLILESASTNQTSMYLCASSSDRVYEQYFGPGTRLTVT.

CDR3 DNA: TGTGCCAGTAGCAGGCAGTCAGAGACCCAGTACTTC. Its translation: CASSRQSETQYF. The chain recombines TRBV19 with TRBJ2-5, with D hard to call. Germline loops: CDR1 LNHDA, CDR2 SQIVND (reference sequence). Trimming took 6 bases from V and 4 from J, leaving 9 bases between them. This CDR3 is built from 12 residues. Combining the CDR3 with reference TRBV19 and TRBJ2-5 gives the whole variable domain DGGITQSPKYLFRKEGQNVTLSCEQNLNHDAMYWYRQDPGQGLRLIYYSQIVNDFQKGDIAEGYSVSREKKESFPLTVTSAQKNPTAFYLCASSRQSETQYFGPGTRLLVL.

The J gene is TRBJ2-7, the V gene TRBV4-3; 7 nucleotides agree with TRBD1. This CDR3 comprises 16 residues. CDR1 is LGHNA, CDR2 YSLEER, per germline. V shed 0 bases, J shed 4 bases, and the junction held 9 bases outside the gene matches. CDR3 bases: TGCGCCAGCAGCCAAGATCTCGAGACAGGGCAATACGAGCAGTACTTC. This codes for CASSQDLETGQYEQYF.

The CDR3 nucleotides are TGTGCCAGCAGCCAAGCGGGACCCTCGGGGGTGGAGACCCAGTACTTC. Translated, it gives CASSQAGPSGVETQYF. This chain links TRBV3-1 (or the pseudogene TRBV3-2) with TRBJ2-5; D may be TRBD2 (6 bases). Germline V gene data show CDR1 as LGHDT and CDR2 as YNNKEL (reference sequence). The CDR3 runs 16 residues. The V end was cut by 1 base, the J end by 5 bases, with 17 bases between.

The chain uses TRBV18 and TRBJ1-6; perhaps TRBD1 as D (5 bases). CDR3 length: 15 amino acids. V gave up 0 bases and J gave up 7 bases, with 10 bases separating them. From germline, CDR1 is KGHSH and CDR2 LQKENI. The CDR3 spells CASSPPEGQNSPLHF. CDR3 bases: TGTGCCAGCTCACCACCGGAGGGGCAAAATTCACCCCTCCACTTT.

The chain has TRBV5-5 and TRBJ2-1, with TRBD2 matching over 8 bases. With V trimmed by 3 bases and J by 6 bases, 2 bases remained unmatched. The CDR3 length is 13 residues. CDR1 is SGHKS, CDR2 YYEKEE, per germline (reference sequence). CDR3 sequence reads: CASSWGTSNEQFF. The DNA of the CDR3 is TGTGCCAGCAGCTGGGGGACTAGCAATGAGCAGTTCTTC.

The CDR3 sequence: CASSLIAGPYNEQFF. The CDR3 DNA sequence: TGTGCCAGCAGCTTAATAGCGGGCCCGTACAATGAGCAGTTCTTC. This chain joins TRBV7-6 and TRBJ2-1; 7 bases fit TRBD2. Germline V gene sequence: CDR1 SGHVS, CDR2 FNYEAQ. The CDR3 spans 15 residues. With V trimmed by 2 bases and J by 4 bases, 5 bases remained unmatched.